Each of the 32 T cell receptor beta chains below was sequenced from the same sample in a study of cytomegalovirus exposure and HLA in healthy donors. The PCR ran on 60 Vbeta and 13 Jbeta primers. TCRdb's table, derived via immunoSEQ multiplex PCR, lists solely in-frame clones and lacks some. This sample has about 160,000 clones, with more than 75% found just once. Sequenced input: PBMCs. The receptors shown here come from a human donor in good health.

V and J are TRBV30 and TRBJ2-7; possibly TRBD1 for D (5 bases). The germline V gene encodes CDR1 GTSNPN and CDR2 SVGIG (reference sequence). This CDR3 is 14 amino acids long. Between the trimmed V and J ends, which lost 2 bases and 5 bases, there was a span of 16 bases. CDR3 protein: CAWSRRQGIDEQYF. CDR3 in DNA: TGTGCCTGGAGTAGGCGGCAGGGTATCGACGAGCAGTACTTC.

This chain uses TRBV4-2 with TRBJ2-1; 8 bases fit TRBD2. The CDR3 runs 18 residues. The germline V gene encodes CDR1 LGHNA and CDR2 YNFKEQ. V was clipped by 1 base and J by 1 base; unmatched bases: 9. The CDR3 is CASSQGETSGVSYNEQFF. CDR3 in DNA: TGTGCCAGCAGCCAAGGGGAAACTAGCGGAGTTTCCTACAATGAGCAGTTCTTC.

The chain is built from TRBV5-1 and TRBJ2-5; D may match TRBD1 or TRBD2 (6 bases each). The CDR3 extends over 15 amino acids. Germline V gene data show CDR1 as SGHRS and CDR2 as YFSETQ. Trimming stripped 4 bases from V and 3 bases from J, with 16 bases between. The CDR3 is CASSLGGPFEETQYF. As DNA, the CDR3 is TGCGCCAGCAGCCTGGGGGGCCCCTTCGAAGAGACCCAGTACTTC.

V and J are TRBV7-6 and TRBJ2-7; the match to TRBD1 covers 9 bases. The CDR3 runs 14 residues. Losses at the gene ends were 1 base for V and 4 bases for J; bases not matched to a gene: 2. The germline V gene has CDR1 SGHVS and CDR2 FNYEAQ. The CDR3, as DNA: TGTGCCAGCAGCTTAGTGGGACAGGGATACGAGCAGTACTTC. Encoded protein: CASSLVGQGYEQYF.

This chain connects TRBV5-1 to TRBJ2-1; a weak D match, TRBD2 (5 bases). The germline V and J ends were trimmed by 4 bases and 5 bases, with 13 bases remaining between them. The CDR3 covers 14 residues. Germline V gene sequence: CDR1 SGHRS, CDR2 YFSETQ. The CDR3 DNA reads TGCGCCAGCAGCCCAGCGGACTTGAACAATGAGCAGTTCTTC. Encoded protein: CASSPADLNNEQFF.

This clone was seen a handful of times. The V and J genes are TRBV7-9 and TRBJ1-4; tentative D call: TRBD1 (6 bases). Germline CDR1 reads SEHNR; CDR2 reads FQNEAQ (reference sequence). CDR3 size: 14 residues. Trimming took 5 bases from V and 4 from J, leaving 11 bases between them. The CDR3 reads CASSTRGHNEKLFF. The CDR3 DNA sequence: TGTGCCAGCAGCACCAGGGGTCATAATGAAAAACTGTTTTTT.

V gene TRBV2 combines with J gene TRBJ2-7; D is unresolved. From germline, CDR1 is SNHLY and CDR2 FYNNEI. Trimming left V 0 bases short and J 3 bases short, with 6 bases between. The CDR3 contains 13 residues. Here the CDR3 DNA reads TGTGCCAGCAGTGAAGCGCCAGTCTACGAGCAGTACTTC. It yields the protein CASSEAPVYEQYF.

The rearrangement uses TRBV6-5 and TRBJ1-1, with TRBD1 matching over 10 bases. The CDR3 length is 15 residues. The V segment lost 6 bases and the J segment 6 bases; nucleotides outside the gene matches: 10. In germline, CDR1 is MNHEY, CDR2 SVGAGI. CDR3 DNA sequence: TGTGCCAGCAGCAGACAGGGGGCCAGAGAAGCTGAAGCTTTCTTT. Its translation is CASSRQGAREAEAFF.

The gene calls are TRBV7-9 and TRBJ1-5; D unclear. The V gene's germline CDR1 is SEHNR and CDR2 FQNEAQ (reference sequence). The length of the CDR3 is 12 residues. V was pared by 5 bases and J by 4 bases, with 6 bases between. The CDR3 DNA follows: TGTGCCAGCAGCATGACAAATCAGCCCCAGCATTTT. Translated, it gives CASSMTNQPQHF.

The chain is built from TRBV5-1 and TRBJ2-1, with 11 bases lining up with TRBD2. Per germline, CDR1 SGHRS and CDR2 YFSETQ. The CDR3 has 16 amino acids. The J segment lost 4 bases and the V segment lost 0 bases, leaving 3 bases of the junction unmatched. The CDR3 coding sequence is TGCGCCAGCAGCTTGGCCGGGACTAGCGGTTACAATGAGCAGTTCTTC. Translating it yields CASSLAGTSGYNEQFF.

The chain carries TRBV7-2 and TRBJ2-2; D remains unclear. The CDR3 sequence is 15 residues long. The germline V gene has CDR1 SGHTA and CDR2 FQGNSA. The germline V and J ends were trimmed by 1 base and 5 bases, with 11 bases remaining between them. The CDR3 reads CASSLVRPWTGELFF. CDR3 coding DNA: TGTGCCAGCAGCTTAGTGAGGCCCTGGACCGGGGAGCTGTTTTTT.

This chain uses TRBV5-5 with TRBJ2-3; TRBD1 aligns across 10 bases. The germline V gene encodes CDR1 SGHKS and CDR2 YYEKEE (reference sequence). The CDR3 contains 15 residues. V was pared by 2 bases and J by 4 bases, with 4 bases of the junction left unmatched. CDR3 protein: CASSFSGQGADTQYF. The CDR3, as DNA: TGTGCCAGCAGCTTCTCCGGACAGGGGGCAGATACGCAGTATTTT.

The rearrangement uses TRBV14 and TRBJ2-1, with a possible D match to TRBD2 (6 bases). This CDR3 spans 12 amino acids. V gave up 9 bases and J gave up 3 bases, with 9 bases separating them. CDR1 is SGHDN and CDR2 is FVKESK in the germline V gene. The CDR3 is CASAGLYNEQFF. CDR3 bases: TGTGCCAGTGCGGGACTCTACAATGAGCAGTTCTTC.

The chain has TRBV10-1 and TRBJ2-1; D is undetermined. This CDR3 comprises 12 residues. Germline values: CDR1 WNHNN, CDR2 SYGVQD (reference sequence). With 3 bases removed from V and 10 bases from J, the gap between germline ends came to 10 bases. The CDR3 loop reads CASSDQLEEQFF. Written as DNA, the CDR3 is TGCGCCAGCAGTGACCAGTTGGAGGAGCAGTTCTTC.

This clone was seen a handful of times. This chain uses TRBV10-1 with TRBJ2-1; TRBD2 matches 9 bases. The CDR3 spans 13 residues. Germline-derived CDR1 and CDR2 are WNHNN and SYGVQD (reference sequence). Unmatched junction bases numbered 4, after V lost 9 bases and J lost 4 bases. CDR3 sequence: CASASGKYNEQFF. CDR3 nucleotides: TGCGCCAGTGCTAGCGGGAAGTACAATGAGCAGTTCTTC.

The sample holds one count of this clone. This chain connects TRBV2 to TRBJ1-6, with 7 bases identical to TRBD1. The CDR3 is made up of 15 amino acids. Germline CDR1 reads SNHLY; CDR2 reads FYNNEI. J lost 0 bases, V lost 10 bases, and 6 bases had no gene match. The CDR3 bases are TGTGCCAACCGGGACAGCAGCTCCTATAATTCACCCCTCCACTTT. Protein: CANRDSSSYNSPLHF.

The CDR3 here is CASSSWSSSGSQYF. The CDR3 nucleotides read TGTGCCAGCAGTTCCTGGAGCTCCTCGGGGTCCCAGTACTTC. V is TRBV27 and J is TRBJ2-5; D perhaps matches TRBD2 (5 bases). This CDR3 is 14 amino acids long. V lost 4 bases and J lost 9, with 18 bases in between. Germline CDR1 is MNHEY and CDR2 is SMNVEV (reference sequence).

The V gene is TRBV28, the J gene TRBJ2-7; TRBD2 matches 11 bases. This CDR3 has 17 amino acids. The germline CDR1 and CDR2 sequences are MDHEN and SYDVKM. V was clipped by 6 bases and J by 2 bases; unmatched bases: 12. The CDR3 DNA follows: TGTGCCAGCAGCTCCCCGGGACTAGCGGCTGGGCCCTACGAGCAGTACTTC. Translating gives CASSSPGLAAGPYEQYF.

This chain connects TRBV28 to TRBJ1-3; weak D call: TRBD1 (5 bases). The V gene lost 5 bases and the J gene lost 0 bases, with 17 bases spanning the gap. Germline V gene data show CDR1 as MDHEN and CDR2 as SYDVKM. CDR3 size: 17 residues. The CDR3, as DNA: TGTGCCAGCAGTCCAATTCAACAGGTCATCTCTGGAAACACCATATATTTT. This gives the protein CASSPIQQVISGNTIYF.

This clone turned up a few times. V and J are TRBV5-5 and TRBJ1-6; possibly TRBD1 for D (5 bases). The V gene's germline CDR1 is SGHKS and CDR2 YYEKEE (reference sequence). The CDR3 length is 15 residues. The V gene lost 1 base and the J gene lost 2 bases, with 7 bases spanning the gap. The CDR3 protein is CASSLRGAYNSPLHF. CDR3 nucleotides: TGTGCCAGCAGCTTGCGGGGGGCCTATAATTCACCCCTCCACTTT.

This chain connects TRBV7-9 to TRBJ2-7, with D possibly being TRBD2 (5 bases). The CDR3 has 15 residues. Deletions cut 2 bases from V and 0 bases from J, with 11 bases between. The germline V gene has CDR1 SEHNR and CDR2 FQNEAQ (reference sequence). The CDR3 nucleotides read TGTGCCAGCAGCTTACCTAAGCGGCCCTCCTACGAGCAGTACTTC. It yields the protein CASSLPKRPSYEQYF.

This chain joins TRBV11-2 and TRBJ2-5; the D gene is possibly TRBD1 (5 bases). With 4 bases removed from V and 5 bases from J, the gap between germline ends came to 17 bases. CDR1 is SGHAT, CDR2 FQNNGV, per germline. The CDR3 runs 15 residues. The CDR3 region is CASSSLGQSRETQYF. The CDR3 bases are TGTGCCAGCAGCTCTCTGGGGCAATCGAGGGAGACCCAGTACTTC.

A few counts support this clone. V gene TRBV7-9 combines with J gene TRBJ1-4; weak D call: TRBD1 (5 bases). The CDR3 is 14 residues long. Germline V gene data show CDR1 as SEHNR and CDR2 as FQNEAQ (reference sequence). Trimming cost V 5 bases and J 6 bases, with 13 bases left between them. The CDR3: CASSRPGDDEKLFF. For the CDR3, the DNA is TGTGCCAGCAGCAGGCCGGGGGATGATGAAAAACTGTTTTTT. The whole variable domain, filled in from reference TRBV7-9 and TRBJ1-4, reads DTGVSQNPRHKITKRGQNVTFRCDPISEHNRLYWYRQTLGQGPEFLTYFQNEAQLEKSRLLSDRFSAERPKGSFSTLEIQRTEQGDSAMYLCASSRPGDDEKLFFGSGTQLSVL.

This rearrangement joins TRBV7-2 to TRBJ2-1, with D perhaps TRBD2 (5 bases). The CDR3 contains 13 residues. Germline loops: CDR1 SGHTA, CDR2 FQGNSA. V lost 6 bases and J lost 10, with 16 bases in between. CDR3 protein: CASSQVGEREQFF. The CDR3 DNA follows: TGTGCCAGCAGTCAGGTTGGGGAGCGGGAGCAGTTCTTC.

The table lists this clone with a few counts. The chain is built from TRBV7-8 and TRBJ1-1; possibly TRBD1 for D (6 bases). The CDR3 sequence is 15 residues long. Deletions cut 1 base from V and 5 bases from J, with 14 bases between. Germline CDR1 SGHVS, CDR2 FQNEAQ. The CDR3 DNA reads as TGTGCCAGCAGCTTAGAGGACTCAAGGGGGACTGAAGCTTTCTTT. Translated: CASSLEDSRGTEAFF. The full variable domain, rest sourced from reference TRBV7-8 and TRBJ1-1, is GAGVSQSPRYKVAKRGQDVALRCDPISGHVSLFWYQQALGQGPEFLTYFQNEAQLDKSGLPSDRFFAERPEGSVSTLKIQRTQQEDSAVYLCASSLEDSRGTEAFFGQGTRLTVV.

The rearrangement joins TRBV28 to TRBJ1-2; perhaps TRBD1 as D (5 bases). Germline lookup yields CDR1 MDHEN and CDR2 SYDVKM. The CDR3 is made up of 14 amino acids. Trimming cost V 5 bases and J 3 bases, with 13 bases left between them. The CDR3 region is CASSPTGVHYGYTF. As DNA, the CDR3 is TGTGCCAGCAGTCCCACGGGGGTGCACTATGGCTACACCTTC.

This chain links TRBV6-1 with TRBJ2-4; the D is unclear. V dropped 3 bases and J dropped 7 bases, with 4 bases sitting between them. Germline loops: CDR1 MNHNS, CDR2 SASEGT. The CDR3 covers 11 residues. The CDR3 bases are TGTGCCAGCAGTGACGGGAACATTCAGTACTTC. It codes for CASSDGNIQYF.

The rearrangement links TRBV28 to TRBJ1-2; D is possibly TRBD1 (6 bases). Germline-derived CDR1 and CDR2 are MDHEN and SYDVKM. The V end was cut by 7 bases, the J end by 4 bases, with 16 bases between. The CDR3 is 14 amino acids. The CDR3 sequence: CASTIRGTAYGYTF. The CDR3 bases are TGTGCCAGCACCATTAGGGGGACGGCCTATGGCTACACCTTC.

The chain combines TRBV6-5 with TRBJ1-5, with 7 nucleotides matching TRBD1. Germline V lookup: CDR1 MNHEY, CDR2 SVGAGI. The CDR3 contains 15 residues. Germline trimming cut 5 bases from V and 3 bases from J; bases unmatched to any gene: 7. CDR3 in DNA: TGTGCCAGCAGTGCGTCGACAGGGCCCAATCAGCCCCAGCATTTT. Residues: CASSASTGPNQPQHF.

This clone was observed a handful of times. The rearrangement links TRBV7-9 to TRBJ1-2; D possibly corresponds to TRBD1 (5 bases). Trimming stripped 8 bases from V and 6 bases from J, with 16 bases between. The CDR3 extends over 13 amino acids. The germline CDR1 and CDR2 sequences are SEHNR and FQNEAQ (reference sequence). The CDR3 reads CASWGGARNGYTF. The CDR3 bases are TGTGCCAGCTGGGGCGGGGCAAGAAATGGCTACACCTTC.

The chain couples TRBV11-2 to TRBJ1-5, with 8 bases that match TRBD1. CDR3 size: 14 residues. With 5 bases clipped from V and 6 bases from J, the junction kept 6 bases outside the gene matches. Per the germline V gene, CDR1 is SGHAT and CDR2 is FQNNGV. The CDR3, as DNA: TGTGCCAGCAGCCAAGGACAGGGTGGTCAGCCCCAGCATTTT. It specifies CASSQGQGGQPQHF.

This clone was picked up a small number of times. This chain connects TRBV9 to TRBJ1-2; D may be TRBD1 (5 bases). CDR1 SGDLS and CDR2 YYNGEE come from the germline V gene. The CDR3 runs to 13 residues. V was shortened by 0 bases and J by 5 bases, with 8 bases between the two germline ends. DNA of the CDR3: TGTGCCAGCAGCGTAGTTGCAGGGTATGGCTACACCTTC. Encoded protein: CASSVVAGYGYTF.